A single sample is the source of the 30 T cell receptor beta chains below, sequenced in a study of T cells in Graves' hyperthyroidism and ophthalmopathy. Using RNA transcripts as the source, TCR beta CDR3 regions were amplified. Using the HTBI primer set, a first-round RT-PCR was run on the TCR CDR3. TCRdb reprocessed the multiplex PCR reads via MiXCR and lists one record per CDR3 protein. Among about half a million distinct CDR3 sequences listed, less than 25% were seen once. Sequences were obtained from blood. The receptor set was obtained from a man between 18 and 35 years old with Graves' hyperthyroidism.

This chain joins TRBV5-8 and TRBJ2-7, with D unclear. This CDR3 region has 12 residues. The ends were cut back, 4 bases at V and 6 bases at J, with 11 bases in the middle. Looked up from germline, CDR1 is SGHTS and CDR2 is YDEGEE. The CDR3 coding sequence is TGTGCCAGCAGCCCCTGGACCGGCGAGCAGTACTTC. This gives the protein CASSPWTGEQYF. Based on the CDR3 plus reference TRBV5-8 and TRBJ2-7, the full variable domain is EAGVTQSPTHLIKTRGQQATLRCSPISGHTSVYWYQQALGLGLQFLLWYDEGEERNRGNFPPRFSGRQFPNYSSELNVNALELEDSALYLCASSPWTGEQYFGPGTRLTVT.

This clonotype showed up just a few times. The chain joins TRBV6-2 or TRBV6-3 to TRBJ1-1, with a possible D match to TRBD1 (5 bases). Germline lookup yields CDR1 MNHEY and CDR2 SVGEGT. V was pared by 2 bases and J by 8 bases, with 15 bases between. This CDR3 has 14 amino acids. CDR3 region: CASSYLYVGTEAFF. The CDR3 DNA is TGTGCCAGCAGTTACCTTTACGTTGGGACGGAAGCTTTCTTT.

The rearrangement links TRBV11-2 to TRBJ1-5; 12 bases are a match to TRBD1. CDR1 is SGHAT and CDR2 is FQNNGV in the germline V gene. CDR3 length equals 17 residues. After removal of 5 bases from V and 4 bases from J, the junction contained 9 bases not matched to a gene. The CDR3 nucleotides read TGTGCCAGCAGCGCCGGGACAGGGGGCCTAGCAAATCAGCCCCAGCATTTT. The encoded protein is CASSAGTGGLANQPQHF.

This clonotype was observed many times. This chain joins TRBV2 and TRBJ1-1; D not certain. V was shortened by 8 bases and J by 6 bases, with 10 bases between the two germline ends. The germline gives CDR1 SNHLY, CDR2 FYNNEI. The CDR3 is 11 residues long. The CDR3 is CASLFDAEAFF. The CDR3 DNA follows: TGTGCCAGCCTCTTTGACGCTGAAGCTTTCTTT.

This clonotype was picked up a small number of times. The rearrangement links TRBV19 to TRBJ2-5, with D tentatively TRBD1 (6 bases). The CDR3 totals 15 residues. The germline V and J ends were trimmed by 5 bases and 5 bases, with 18 bases remaining between them. Per the germline V gene, CDR1 is LNHDA and CDR2 is SQIVND (reference sequence). DNA for the CDR3: TGTGCCAGTAGTCGACCTACAGGGAGTTCCGAGACCCAGTACTTC. This encodes CASSRPTGSSETQYF.

This clonotype appeared many times. The chain recombines TRBV6-2 or TRBV6-3 with TRBJ1-1; D not resolved. CDR1 MNHEY and CDR2 SVGEGT come from the germline V gene. The germline V and J ends were trimmed by 5 bases and 4 bases, with 20 bases remaining between them. The CDR3 extends over 16 amino acids. The CDR3 loop is CASSQTLDRLSTEAFF. The CDR3 nucleotides are TGTGCCAGCAGTCAAACCTTAGACCGCTTGAGCACTGAAGCTTTCTTT.

This clonotype turned up a few times. V usage is TRBV27 and J usage is TRBJ1-1; tentatively, D is TRBD1 (6 bases). The CDR3 is 15 amino acids. Between the trimmed V and J ends, which lost 6 bases and 1 base, there was a span of 15 bases. CDR1 and CDR2 (germline): MNHEY, SMNVEV (reference sequence). The DNA of the CDR3 is TGTGCCAGCAGCTTCAGGGACACAACGAACACTGAAGCTTTCTTT. Translating gives CASSFRDTTNTEAFF.

Details on this clonotype: One base away lies a much larger clone, so this may be a sequencing read error. This chain uses TRBV12-3 or TRBV12-4 with TRBJ1-2; no clear D. The length of the CDR3 is 12 residues. The CDR3 reads CASSLQDNGFTF. In DNA form, the CDR3 reads TGTGCCAGCAGTTTACAGGATAATGGCTTCACCTTC.

This clonotype was seen many times. The chain combines TRBV5-6 with TRBJ2-7; perhaps TRBD2 as D (6 bases). CDR3 length: 12 amino acids. Germline loops: CDR1 SGHDT, CDR2 YYEEEE. The V end lost 5 bases, the J end lost 5 bases, and 11 bases lay between the germline ends. The DNA of the CDR3 is TGTGCCAGCAGGAAGGGAGGAGACGAGCAGTACTTC. The encoded protein is CASRKGGDEQYF. Complete variable domain (other parts from reference TRBV5-6 and TRBJ2-7): DAGVTQSPTHLIKTRGQQVTLRCSPKSGHDTVSWYQQALGQGPQFIFQYYEEEERQRGNFPDRFSGHQFPNYSSELNVNALLLGDSALYLCASRKGGDEQYFGPGTRLTVT.

The chain is built from TRBV2 and TRBJ2-5, with unresolved D. The CDR3 extends over 15 amino acids. The ends were cut back, 6 bases at V and 5 bases at J, with 19 bases in the middle. Germline V gene sequence: CDR1 SNHLY, CDR2 FYNNEI. The CDR3 bases are TGTGCCAGCAGCGACTTGGGCCGGTTCGGGGAGACCCAGTACTTC. Translating gives CASSDLGRFGETQYF.

To note about this clonotype: Possible read error: a much larger clone is one base away. The chain uses TRBV10-3 and TRBJ2-2; D unresolved. The germline gives CDR1 ENHRY, CDR2 SYGVKD. CDR3 length: 16 residues. The CDR3 DNA reads as TGTGCCATCAGTGAGTCGAAGATTCTGAACATCGGGGAGCTGTTTTTT. It translates to CAISESKILNIGELFF.

This clonotype was picked up a small number of times. One end of the junction fails to match germline, which may point to a read error. The V gene is TRBV6-5, the J gene TRBJ2-5; D unresolved. Germline lookup yields CDR1 MNHEY and CDR2 SVGAGI. CDR3 length equals 13 residues. The DNA of the CDR3 is TGTGCCAGCAGTTCCGGGCCCCAAGAGACCAAGTACTTC. It is translated as CASSSGPQETKYF.

The rearrangement links TRBV25-1 to TRBJ2-5; D possibly corresponds to TRBD2 (6 bases). Germline values: CDR1 MGHDK, CDR2 SYGVNS. This CDR3 spans 13 amino acids. V lost 4 bases to trimming and J lost 5 bases, with 11 bases between them. The CDR3 DNA is TGTGCCAGCAGTGTGACCGGGAGTGAGACCCAGTACTTC. As protein: CASSVTGSETQYF.

The chain joins TRBV6-1 to TRBJ2-2; D may be TRBD2 (6 bases). The length of the CDR3 is 15 residues. With 6 bases removed from V and 6 bases from J, the gap between germline ends came to 17 bases. From germline, CDR1 is MNHNS and CDR2 SASEGT. In DNA, the CDR3 is TGTGCCAGCAGGACCGACGGACTACAAGCCGGGGAGCTGTTTTTT. Its translation is CASRTDGLQAGELFF.

This clonotype has ten or more counts. Here the CDR3 DNA reads TGTGCCAGCAGCACAAGTAGAATTAGTATTGGACAGGGCCACACCGGGGAGCTGTTTTTT. Its protein product is CASSTSRISIGQGHTGELFF. The chain employs TRBV7-4 and TRBJ2-2; 8 bases are shared with TRBD1. The CDR3 runs 20 residues. The trim removed 5 bases at V and 3 bases at J, leaving 20 bases unmatched. Germline loops: CDR1 SGHVT, CDR2 SQSDAQ.

This clonotype has a count of ten or more. The rearrangement links TRBV6-1 to TRBJ1-1, with 10 bases fitting TRBD1. CDR3 size: 13 residues. Germline loops: CDR1 MNHNS, CDR2 SASEGT. Unmatched junction bases numbered 1, after V lost 6 bases and J lost 3 bases. The CDR3 DNA sequence: TGTGCCAGCAGCGGGACAGGGGACACTGAAGCTTTCTTT. Translated, it gives CASSGTGDTEAFF.

In its sample, this clonotype was seen many times. The chain carries TRBV19 and TRBJ2-2, with D hard to call. This CDR3 spans 15 amino acids. Trimming removed 5 bases from V and 0 bases from J, with 10 bases in between. CDR1 is LNHDA, CDR2 SQIVND, per germline (reference sequence). DNA for the CDR3: TGTGCCAGTAGTGTTAGGAAGTCGAACACCGGGGAGCTGTTTTTT. Translating gives CASSVRKSNTGELFF.

This clonotype was picked up a small number of times. This may stem from a read error, because a much larger clone lies one nucleotide away. The CDR3 reads CAACGGGISTEACF. CDR3 bases: TGTGCCGCCTGTGGAGGGGGTATCAGCACTGAAGCTTGCTTT. This sequence joins TRBV28 and TRBJ1-1; possible D gene TRBD1, 6 bases. The germline V gene encodes CDR1 MDHEN and CDR2 SYDVKM. The CDR3 runs 14 residues.

This clonotype was recorded many times. This sequence joins TRBV7-9 and TRBJ2-7; 7 bases fit TRBD1. Germline-derived CDR1 and CDR2 are SEHNR and FQNEAQ (reference sequence). J was trimmed by 3 bases and V by 1 base; bases with no gene match: 6. This CDR3 spans 15 amino acids. The CDR3 loop is CASSLDEDRIYEQYF. CDR3 sequence (DNA): TGTGCCAGCAGCTTAGATGAGGACAGGATCTACGAGCAGTACTTC.

This clonotype has a count of ten or more. The genes are TRBV6-1 and TRBJ1-2; 7 positions match TRBD1. The CDR3 sequence is 12 residues long. V lost 7 bases and J lost 7; bases outside the gene matches: 6. CDR1 and CDR2 from the germline V gene are MNHNS and SASEGT. The CDR3 sequence is CASTQGFSGYTF. CDR3 nucleotide sequence: TGTGCCAGCACACAGGGGTTTTCTGGCTACACCTTC.

The J gene is TRBJ1-2, the V gene TRBV12-3 or TRBV12-4; 8 bases line up with TRBD1. The CDR3 covers 15 residues. The J segment lost 5 bases and the V segment lost 2 bases, leaving 7 bases of the junction unmatched. CDR3 bases: TGTGCCAGCAGTTTAAGGCCCAGACAGGGGTATGGCTACACCTTC. Its protein product is CASSLRPRQGYGYTF.

The chain couples TRBV9 to TRBJ2-7, with 7 nucleotides matching TRBD2. This CDR3 spans 14 amino acids. Germline values: CDR1 SGDLS, CDR2 YYNGEE. V lost 1 base, J lost 3 bases, and 4 bases stayed unmatched. In DNA, the CDR3 is TGTGCCAGCAGCGTACTAGCGGAAAGCTACGAGCAGTACTTC. Protein product: CASSVLAESYEQYF.

This clonotype appeared a few times. The V call is TRBV19, the J call TRBJ1-3; D is ambiguous. The CDR3 is made up of 15 amino acids. Trimming took off 4 bases at V and 0 bases at J, with 10 bases between the two ends. Germline loops: CDR1 LNHDA, CDR2 SQIVND (reference sequence). CDR3 protein: CASSTGPFSGNTIYF. The CDR3 DNA reads as TGTGCCAGTAGTACCGGACCGTTCTCTGGAAACACCATATATTTT.

This clonotype has a single count. The chain joins TRBV6-1 to TRBJ2-7; D is uncertain. Germline lookup yields CDR1 MNHNS and CDR2 SASEGT. The CDR3 runs to 15 residues. Trimming shortened V by 8 bases and J by 6 bases, and 23 bases separated the two germline ends. The CDR3 DNA reads as TGTGCCAGCGACCTTCACCGGATTTCTCGGTCCGAGCAGTACTTC. This codes for CASDLHRISRSEQYF.

The chain links TRBV5-6 to TRBJ1-1; the D is unclear. Trimming left V 6 bases short and J 4 bases short, with 16 bases between. The CDR3 loop spans 14 amino acids. Per germline, CDR1 SGHDT and CDR2 YYEEEE. The CDR3 sequence is CASIWGEGSTEAFF. In DNA, the CDR3 is TGTGCCAGCATCTGGGGTGAGGGAAGCACTGAAGCTTTCTTT. Using reference TRBV5-6 and TRBJ1-1 for the parts outside the CDR3, the full variable domain is DAGVTQSPTHLIKTRGQQVTLRCSPKSGHDTVSWYQQALGQGPQFIFQYYEEEERQRGNFPDRFSGHQFPNYSSELNVNALLLGDSALYLCASIWGEGSTEAFFGQGTRLTVV.

This clonotype was detected once. A much bigger clone sits one base away, suggesting this may be a read error. The V call is TRBV30, the J call TRBJ1-1; D is unclear. The CDR3 runs to 14 residues. Germline-derived CDR1 and CDR2 are GTSNPN and SVGIG (reference sequence). V lost 5 bases and J 6 bases, leaving 19 bases between the germline ends. This chain's CDR3 is CAWADGRAGAEAFF. The CDR3 DNA reads as TGTGCCTGGGCCGACGGACGGGCGGGCGCTGAAGCTTTCTTT.

V and J are TRBV28 and TRBJ2-7, with 7 nucleotides matching TRBD2. V trimming: 6 bases; J trimming: 7 bases; junction bases outside the gene matches: 12. The germline CDR1 and CDR2 sequences are MDHEN and SYDVKM. The CDR3 spans 14 residues. CDR3 in amino acids: CASSITASGEEQYF. Written as DNA, the CDR3 is TGTGCCAGCAGCATTACGGCCAGCGGGGAGGAGCAGTACTTC.

Ten or more counts support this clonotype. The chain links TRBV20-1 to TRBJ2-7, with 8 bases fitting TRBD1. J gave up 3 bases and V 6 bases, and 10 bases lay outside the gene matches. The germline V gene has CDR1 DFQATT and CDR2 SNEGSKA (reference sequence). The CDR3 covers 14 residues. CDR3 protein: CSATDRDRFYEQYF. The CDR3 nucleotides are TGCAGTGCAACAGACCGGGACAGGTTCTACGAGCAGTACTTC.

This chain joins TRBV27 and TRBJ1-1; TRBD1 matches 9 bases. This CDR3 has 14 residues. The V and J ends lost 7 bases and 5 bases, in that order; junction bases with no gene match: 8. In germline, CDR1 is MNHEY, CDR2 SMNVEV (reference sequence). Here the CDR3 reads CASIDTGGATEAFF. The CDR3 nucleotides are TGTGCCAGCATTGATACAGGGGGCGCGACTGAAGCTTTCTTT.

J is TRBJ2-5 and V is TRBV13; TRBD2 matches at 8 bases. From germline, CDR1 is PRHDT and CDR2 FYEKMQ (reference sequence). The CDR3 covers 15 residues. Trimming at V came to 2 bases and at J to 5 bases, leaving 7 bases not matched to a gene. This CDR3 reads CASSLRQRGGETQYF. The CDR3 nucleotides are TGTGCCAGCAGCTTAAGACAGCGCGGGGGGGAGACCCAGTACTTC.